This T cell receptor beta chain was documented in a study of a mutant IDH1 vaccine in newly diagnosed glioma. The overall study: The week-35 safety follow-up was V12, and the week-47 study end was V13.

Trimming shortened V by 7 bases and J by 4 bases, and 10 bases separated the two germline ends. Germline-derived CDR1 and CDR2 are SGHTA and FQGNSA. This CDR3 is built from 12 residues. Study-wide points: Vaccination induced immune responses in around 94% of patients.

As for this clone: What it binds is unknown.

Time point meaning: week 35, safety follow-up. In the vaccine, a single dose held 300 ug of the mutant IDH1 20-mer peptide, along with topical imiquimod. Some clones are missing from TCRdb's copy, which holds only in-frame ones; the method was immunoSEQ multiplex PCR. The table has under 50,000 clones, more than 75% seen once; the top ten hold more than 5.5%. The sample here was PBMCs, taken from a glioma patient whose treatment included an IDH1 peptide vaccine. This sequence was found in a woman in her 40s with glioma. V and J are TRBV7-2 and TRBJ1-2, with D uncertain. The DNA of the CDR3 is TGTGCCAGCACCTCAGATACCTATGGCTACACCTTC. Protein product: CASTSDTYGYTF.